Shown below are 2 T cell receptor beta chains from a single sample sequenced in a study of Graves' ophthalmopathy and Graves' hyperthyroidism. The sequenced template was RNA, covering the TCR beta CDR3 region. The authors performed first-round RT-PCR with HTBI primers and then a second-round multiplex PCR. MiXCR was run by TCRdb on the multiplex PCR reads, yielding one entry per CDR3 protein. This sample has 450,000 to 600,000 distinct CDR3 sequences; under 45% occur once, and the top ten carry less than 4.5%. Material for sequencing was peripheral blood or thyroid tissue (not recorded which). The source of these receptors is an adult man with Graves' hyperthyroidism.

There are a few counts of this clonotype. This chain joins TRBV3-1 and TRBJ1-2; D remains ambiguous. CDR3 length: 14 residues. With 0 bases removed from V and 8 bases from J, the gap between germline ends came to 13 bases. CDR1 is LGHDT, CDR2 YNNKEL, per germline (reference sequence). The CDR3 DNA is TGTGCCAGCAGCCAAGATATGGGCAGCAAGGGCTACACCTTC. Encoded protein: CASSQDMGSKGYTF.

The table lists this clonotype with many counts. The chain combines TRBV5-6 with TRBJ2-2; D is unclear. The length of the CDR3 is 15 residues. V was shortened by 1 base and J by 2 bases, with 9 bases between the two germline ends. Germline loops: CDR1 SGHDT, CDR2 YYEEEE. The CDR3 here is CASSLPYRNTGELFF. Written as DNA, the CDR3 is TGTGCCAGCAGCTTGCCGTACCGAAACACCGGGGAGCTGTTTTTT.